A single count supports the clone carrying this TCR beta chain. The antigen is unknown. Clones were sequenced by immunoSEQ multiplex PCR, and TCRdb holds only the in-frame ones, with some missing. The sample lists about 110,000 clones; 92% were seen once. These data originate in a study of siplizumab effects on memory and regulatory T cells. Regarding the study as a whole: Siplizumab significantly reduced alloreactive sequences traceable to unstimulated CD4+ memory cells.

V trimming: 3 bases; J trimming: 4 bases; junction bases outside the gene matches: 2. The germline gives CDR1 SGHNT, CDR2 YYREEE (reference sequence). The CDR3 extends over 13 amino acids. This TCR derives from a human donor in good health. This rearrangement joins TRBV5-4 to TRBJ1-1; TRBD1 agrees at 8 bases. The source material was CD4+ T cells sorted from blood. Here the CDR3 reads CASSSQGVTEAFF. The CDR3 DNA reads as TGTGCCAGCAGCTCACAGGGGGTCACTGAAGCTTTCTTT.